The rows below give T cell receptor beta chains drawn from one sample of a study of T-cell memory formation after mild COVID-19. MiXCR was run by TCRdb on the 5' RACE reads, yielding one entry per CDR3 protein. The data show fewer than 700,000 distinct CDR3 sequences, roughly 20% seen once. Material for sequencing was PBMCs or a T cell subset sorted from them (not recorded which). The source of these receptors is an adult woman who had mild COVID-19 (a few samples of this study predate the infection). Cell type and time point are not known. Each CDR3 is given with its conserved first and last residue. A D gene is named only where the DNA matches it firmly. Some rows mark clone size as missing; the rest say once, few, many or name a class of expanded clone.

clone size	V gene	D gene	J gene	CDR3 protein	CDR3 DNA
few	TRBV19	-	TRBJ2-1	CASKETRWTPLFSYNEQFF	TGTGCCAGTAAAGAGACCCGATGGACTCCCTTGTTTTCCTACAATGAGCAGTTCTTC
-	TRBV6-6	-	TRBJ1-1	CASSYYGGAPNTEAFF	TGTGCCAGCAGTTACTACGGAGGGGCACCGAACACTGAAGCTTTCTTT
-	TRBV12-3/TRBV12-4	-	TRBJ1-2	CASSLAAGSAGYTF	TGTGCCAGCAGTTTGGCGGCCGGAAGTGCGGGCTACACCTTC
many	TRBV24-1	-	TRBJ2-2	CATSARGGTGELFF	TGTGCCACCAGTGCGAGGGGAGGAACCGGGGAGCTGTTTTTT
few	TRBV24-1	TRBD2	TRBJ2-5	CATSDRLAGIQETQYF	TGTGCCACCAGTGATCGTCTAGCGGGAATTCAAGAGACCCAGTACTTC
-	TRBV24-1	-	TRBJ2-5	CATSDWAGDRKETQYF	TGTGCCACCAGTGATTGGGCCGGGGACCGAAAAGAGACCCAGTACTTC
-	TRBV7-6	-	TRBJ1-1	CASSLGPLHTEAFF	TGTGCCAGCAGCTTAGGGCCCCTTCACACTGAAGCTTTCTTT
-	TRBV12-3/TRBV12-4	-	TRBJ1-4	CASSLGSGTLEKLFF	TGTGCCAGCAGTTTAGGTTCCGGGACATTGGAAAAACTGTTTTTT
-	TRBV5-4	TRBD2	TRBJ2-3	CASSISGVRTDTQYF	TGTGCCAGCAGCATTAGCGGGGTGCGCACAGATACGCAGTATTTT
few	TRBV6-2/TRBV6-3	-	TRBJ1-1	CASSSRGANTEAFF	TGTGCCAGCAGTTCCCGAGGCGCGAACACTGAAGCTTTCTTT
-	TRBV12-3/TRBV12-4	-	TRBJ2-5	CASSLRRVETQYF	TGTGCCAGCAGTTTACGAAGGGTTGAGACCCAGTACTTC
-	TRBV20-1	-	TRBJ1-5	CSARDGQGGNQPQHF	TGCAGTGCTAGAGATGGGCAGGGCGGCAATCAGCCCCAGCATTTT
-	TRBV7-6	-	TRBJ2-3	CASSLGALVVGDTQYF	TGTGCCAGCAGCTTAGGGGCTTTAGTGGTGGGAGATACGCAGTATTTT
few	TRBV9	-	TRBJ1-4	CASGRADGEKLFF	TGTGCCAGCGGTCGCGCGGATGGCGAAAAACTGTTTTTT
-	TRBV7-6	-	TRBJ2-5	CASSSPYRGGQAQYF	TGTGCCAGCAGCTCTCCTTATAGAGGTGGGCAGGCCCAGTACTTC
-	TRBV7-9	-	TRBJ1-1	CASSLGRGEATEAFF	TGTGCCAGCAGCTTAGGCAGGGGAGAGGCCACTGAAGCTTTCTTT
few	TRBV5-6	TRBD2	TRBJ2-3	CASSLLSGRVADTQYF	TGTGCCAGCAGCTTGTTGAGCGGGAGGGTGGCAGATACGCAGTATTTT
few	TRBV11-3	-	TRBJ2-7	CASSPRGRYEQYF	TGTGCCAGCAGCCCTCGGGGTAGGTACGAGCAGTACTTC
few	TRBV7-3	-	TRBJ2-3	CASSLSRGSTDTQYF	TGTGCCAGCAGCTTAAGTCGTGGCTCCACAGATACGCAGTATTTT
-	TRBV6-6	-	TRBJ2-3	CASSYSSPVGGGVGTDTQYF	TGTGCCAGCAGTTACTCTTCCCCCGTGGGCGGCGGGGTTGGGACAGATACGCAGTATTTT
-	TRBV13	-	TRBJ2-2	CASSLTIGELFF	TGTGCCAGCAGCTTAACAATCGGGGAGCTGTTTTTT
-	TRBV11-2	-	TRBJ1-1	CASSWGPTEAFF	TGTGCCAGCAGCTGGGGACCGACTGAAGCTTTCTTT
-	TRBV7-9	-	TRBJ2-7	CASSLGNPMEQYF	TGTGCCAGCAGCTTAGGGAACCCAATGGAGCAGTACTTC
few	TRBV15	-	TRBJ1-1	CATSQANTEAFF	TGTGCCACCAGTCAGGCGAACACTGAAGCTTTCTTT
-	TRBV7-9	-	TRBJ2-7	CASSLAESSYEQYF	TGTGCCAGCAGCTTAGCAGAAAGCTCCTACGAGCAGTACTTC
few	TRBV7-7	-	TRBJ1-1	CASSYRRGTEAFF	TGTGCCAGCAGCTATCGACGTGGCACTGAAGCTTTCTTT
once	TRBV19	-	TRBJ1-2	CASSIVVSSKIYGYTF	TGTGCCAGTAGTATAGTGGTCAGCTCCAAGATCTATGGCTACACCTTC
-	TRBV30	-	TRBJ2-2	CAWTGISPNTGELFF	TGTGCCTGGACTGGCATAAGCCCGAACACCGGGGAGCTGTTTTTT
-	TRBV20-1	-	TRBJ2-7	CSAPGLTYEQYF	TGCAGTGCCCCGGGGCTTACCTACGAGCAGTACTTC
few	TRBV5-1	TRBD1	TRBJ1-1	CASSPRGGGPVTEAFF	TGCGCCAGCAGCCCCAGGGGGGGAGGACCTGTGACTGAAGCTTTCTTT
-	TRBV5-1	TRBD1	TRBJ2-1	CASSRTGVNEQFF	TGCGCCAGCAGCCGGACAGGGGTAAATGAGCAGTTCTTC
many	TRBV18	-	TRBJ2-3	CASSPREGRRGDTQYF	TGTGCCAGCTCACCACGGGAAGGGCGCCGCGGAGATACGCAGTATTTT
-	TRBV6-2/TRBV6-3	-	TRBJ2-3	CASSYGEGATDTQYF	TGTGCCAGCAGTTACGGGGAGGGGGCCACAGATACGCAGTATTTT
few	TRBV20-1	-	TRBJ1-1	CSGTDGRLNTEAFF	TGCAGTGGGACTGACGGAAGGCTGAACACTGAAGCTTTCTTT
few	TRBV19	-	TRBJ2-2	CASSIGVRISNTGELFF	TGTGCCAGTAGTATCGGGGTGAGGATTTCGAACACCGGGGAGCTGTTTTTT
-	TRBV6-5	-	TRBJ2-1	CASSYSNIVAAYLSSYNEQFF	TGTGCCAGCAGTTACTCGAATATAGTGGCAGCATACCTGAGCTCCTACAATGAGCAGTTCTTC
-	TRBV20-1	-	TRBJ1-2	CSARRSGQGRYGYTF	TGCAGTGCTAGACGGTCGGGGCAGGGGAGATACGGCTACACCTTC
many	TRBV5-6	TRBD1	TRBJ2-5	CASSLLTGQQRTQYF	TGTGCCAGCAGCTTACTTACGGGACAGCAAAGAACCCAGTACTTC
-	TRBV27	-	TRBJ2-5	CATMGQGTAEETQYF	TGTGCCACTATGGGGCAGGGGACCGCAGAGGAGACCCAGTACTTC
-	TRBV7-9	TRBD1	TRBJ2-5	CASSLGTPGTGNRETQYF	TGTGCCAGCAGCTTGGGAACCCCCGGGACAGGGAACAGGGAGACCCAGTACTTC
-	TRBV11-3	-	TRBJ1-1	CASSLELGDQAAAFF	TGTGCCAGCAGCTTAGAGCTGGGGGATCAAGCGGCAGCTTTCTTT
few	TRBV5-1	TRBD1	TRBJ1-2	CASSRGRDDGYTF	TGCGCCAGCAGTAGGGGGCGCGACGATGGCTACACCTTC
few	TRBV5-1	-	TRBJ1-1	CASSLGPGWVAGDTEAFF	TGCGCCAGCAGCTTGGGGCCAGGATGGGTCGCGGGAGACACTGAAGCTTTCTTT
many	TRBV4-3	-	TRBJ1-5	CASSQVLRQPQHF	TGCGCCAGCAGCCAAGTTTTACGGCAGCCCCAGCATTTT
-	TRBV5-1	TRBD1	TRBJ1-6	CASSYGTGGNNSPLHF	TGCGCCAGCAGCTATGGGACAGGGGGAAATAATTCACCCCTCCACTTT
-	TRBV5-6	-	TRBJ2-5	CASSHLGRVGLEETQYF	TGTGCCAGCAGCCACCTGGGCAGGGTTGGGTTGGAAGAGACCCAGTACTTC
-	TRBV7-8	TRBD1	TRBJ2-3	CASSSRDSYTDTQYF	TGTGCCAGCAGCTCACGGGACAGTTACACAGATACGCAGTATTTT
few	TRBV10-2	-	TRBJ2-7	CASSTPQQGLEPNFYEQYF	TGCGCCAGCAGTACACCACAGCAGGGCTTAGAGCCCAACTTCTACGAGCAGTACTTC
-	TRBV9	TRBD2	TRBJ2-2	CASSVGPSGTGELFF	TGTGCCAGCAGCGTCGGGCCTAGCGGTACCGGGGAGCTGTTTTTT
-	TRBV7-3	-	TRBJ1-1	CASSLSGRSAEAFF	TGTGCCAGCAGCTTATCGGGGCGTTCCGCTGAAGCTTTCTTT
few	TRBV15	TRBD2	TRBJ2-2	CATSYLLAGGPDTGELFF	TGTGCCACCAGCTATCTTCTAGCGGGGGGGCCCGACACCGGGGAGCTGTTTTTT
-	TRBV7-3	-	TRBJ2-5	CASSLGGSEGETQYF	TGTGCCAGCAGCTTAGGGGGTAGCGAGGGGGAGACCCAGTACTTC
-	TRBV9	-	TRBJ1-1	CASSVQELNTEAFF	TGTGCCAGCAGCGTCCAGGAGCTGAACACTGAAGCTTTCTTT
-	TRBV4-1	TRBD2	TRBJ2-5	CASSQGVRSSGGAETQYF	TGCGCCAGCAGCCAAGGAGTAAGAAGCAGCGGGGGGGCTGAGACCCAGTACTTC
few	TRBV2	TRBD2	TRBJ2-1	CASSGTGLEIGEQFF	TGTGCCAGCAGTGGTACGGGACTAGAAATCGGTGAGCAGTTCTTC
-	TRBV5-1	TRBD1	TRBJ1-1	CASSTGTGDTNAEAFF	TGCGCCAGCAGCACTGGGACAGGAGATACGAACGCTGAAGCTTTCTTT
once	TRBV12-3/TRBV12-4	TRBD2	TRBJ2-5	CASTQGGFMKETQYF	TGTGCCAGCACCCAGGGAGGGTTCATGAAAGAGACCCAGTACTTC
few	TRBV5-1	-	TRBJ2-3	CASSSSNWGTDTQYF	TGCGCCAGCAGCTCTAGTAACTGGGGCACAGATACGCAGTATTTT
-	TRBV19	-	TRBJ2-2	CASRQYTGELFF	TGTGCCAGTAGACAGTACACCGGGGAGCTGTTTTTT